In this sample, the clone carrying this T cell receptor beta chain turned up many times. What it recognizes is unknown. Using two-round multiplex PCR, the authors amplified TCR beta CDR3 from genomic DNA. Used in first-round PCR were primers specific to each TRBV and TRBJ gene. TCRdb reanalysed the multiplex PCR reads using MiXCR and keeps one entry per CDR3 protein. The table shows around 13,000 distinct CDR3 sequences, with approximately 45% occurring only once. The sample comes from a study of prognosis after radiotherapy for stage I lung cancer. About the study: The study enrolled over 10 men and roughly 6 women as patients, aged roughly 53 to 90 with a median of nearly 75 years. The study's findings and limits: Patients without metastases reportedly showed TRBV and TRBJ gene usage unlike that of patients with metastases.

Germline assignment: CDR1 SGHTA and CDR2 FQGNSA. Germline trimming cut 5 bases from V and 0 bases from J; bases unmatched to any gene: 5. This CDR3 comprises 15 residues. This chain connects TRBV7-2 to TRBJ2-7, with 9 bases matching TRBD1. This clonotype was sampled from a donor over 45 with non-small cell lung cancer. The sequences come from PBMCs, collected before or after stereotactic body radiation therapy (not recorded which). CDR3 sequence: CASSRGTGRSYEQYF. Written as DNA, the CDR3 is TGTGCCAGCAGCCGCGGGACAGGGCGCTCCTACGAGCAGTACTTC. The whole variable domain, remainder taken from reference TRBV7-2 and TRBJ2-7, is GAGVSQSPSNKVTEKGKDVELRCDPISGHTALYWYRQSLGQGLEFLIYFQGNSAPDKSGLPSDRFSAERTGGSVSTLTIQRTQQEDSAVYLCASSRGTGRSYEQYFGPGTRLTVT.